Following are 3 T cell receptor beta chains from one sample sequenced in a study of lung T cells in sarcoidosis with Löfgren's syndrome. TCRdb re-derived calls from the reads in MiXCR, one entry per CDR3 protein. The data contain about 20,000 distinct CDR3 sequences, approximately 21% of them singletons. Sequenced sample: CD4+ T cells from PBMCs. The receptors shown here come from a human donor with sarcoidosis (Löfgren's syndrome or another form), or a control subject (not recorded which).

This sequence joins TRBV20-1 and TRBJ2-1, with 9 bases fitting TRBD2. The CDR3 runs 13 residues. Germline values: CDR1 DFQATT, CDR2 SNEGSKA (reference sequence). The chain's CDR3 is CSAIAGAGSEQFF. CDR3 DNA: TGCAGCGCCATAGCGGGAGCAGGTTCTGAGCAGTTCTTC.

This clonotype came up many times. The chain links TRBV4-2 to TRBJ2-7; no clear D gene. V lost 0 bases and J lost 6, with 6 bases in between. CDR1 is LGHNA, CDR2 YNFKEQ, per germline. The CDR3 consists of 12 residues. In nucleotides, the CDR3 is TGTGCCAGCAGCCAAGATGATCGCGAGCAGTACTTC. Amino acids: CASSQDDREQYF.

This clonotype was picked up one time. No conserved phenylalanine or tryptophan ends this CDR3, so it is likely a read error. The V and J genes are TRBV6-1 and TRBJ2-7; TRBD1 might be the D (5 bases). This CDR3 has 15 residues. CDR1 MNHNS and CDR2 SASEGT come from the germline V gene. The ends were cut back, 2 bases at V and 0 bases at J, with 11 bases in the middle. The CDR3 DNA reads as TGTGCCAGCAGTGAACAGGGCCGCAGCTCCTACGAGCAGTACTCC. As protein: CASSEQGRSSYEQYS.